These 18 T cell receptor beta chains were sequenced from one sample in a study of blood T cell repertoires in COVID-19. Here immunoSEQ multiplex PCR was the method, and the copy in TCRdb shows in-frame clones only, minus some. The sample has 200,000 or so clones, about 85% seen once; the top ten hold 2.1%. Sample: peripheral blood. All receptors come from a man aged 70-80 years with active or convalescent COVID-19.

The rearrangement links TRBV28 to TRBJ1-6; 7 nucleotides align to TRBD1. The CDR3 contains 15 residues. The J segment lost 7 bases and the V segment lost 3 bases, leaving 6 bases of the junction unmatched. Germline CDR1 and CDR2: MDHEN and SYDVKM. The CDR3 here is CASSFGTVRNSPLHF. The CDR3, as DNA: TGTGCCAGCAGTTTTGGGACAGTTCGAAATTCACCCCTCCACTTT.

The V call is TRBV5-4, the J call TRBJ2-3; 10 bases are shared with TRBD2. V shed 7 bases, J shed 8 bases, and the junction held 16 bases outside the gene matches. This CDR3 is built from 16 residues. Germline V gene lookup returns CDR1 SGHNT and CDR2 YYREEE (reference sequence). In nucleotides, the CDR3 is TGTGCCAGCGGCAGCGGGGGGGCTTTGGTGTATGGTACGCAGTATTTT. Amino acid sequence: CASGSGGALVYGTQYF.

This chain's CDR3 is CASSFTGGGDNEQFF. DNA for the CDR3: TGTGCCAGCAGCTTCACGGGGGGCGGTGACAATGAGCAGTTCTTC. The rearrangement uses TRBV7-9 and TRBJ2-1; possibly TRBD2 for D (7 bases). Trimming took 3 bases from V and 5 from J, leaving 14 bases between them. Germline V CDR1 and CDR2: SEHNR, FQNEAQ (reference sequence). This CDR3 spans 15 amino acids.

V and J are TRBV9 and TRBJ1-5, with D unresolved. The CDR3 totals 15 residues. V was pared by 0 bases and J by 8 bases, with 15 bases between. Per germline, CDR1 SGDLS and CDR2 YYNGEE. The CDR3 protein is CASSVEGGLVEPQHF. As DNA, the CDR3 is TGTGCCAGCAGCGTAGAAGGTGGGCTGGTAGAGCCCCAGCATTTT.

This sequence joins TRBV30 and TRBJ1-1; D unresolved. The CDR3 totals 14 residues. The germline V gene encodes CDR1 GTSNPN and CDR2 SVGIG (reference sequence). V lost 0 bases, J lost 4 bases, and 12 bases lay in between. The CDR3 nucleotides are TGTGCCTGGAGTGTACGAGGGTATGTCACTGAAGCTTTCTTT. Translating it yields CAWSVRGYVTEAFF. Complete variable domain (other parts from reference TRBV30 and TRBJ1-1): SQTIHQWPATLVQPVGSPLSLECTVEGTSNPNLYWYRQAAGRGLQLLFYSVGIGQISSEVPQNLSASRPQDRQFILSSKKLLLSDSGFYLCAWSVRGYVTEAFFGQGTRLTVV.

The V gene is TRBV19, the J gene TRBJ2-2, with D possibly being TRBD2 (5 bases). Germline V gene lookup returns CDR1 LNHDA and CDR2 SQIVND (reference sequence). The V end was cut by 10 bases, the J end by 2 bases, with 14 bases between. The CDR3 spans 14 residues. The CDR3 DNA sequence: TGTGCCACTACAAGGACTCCAAACACCGGGGAGCTGTTTTTT. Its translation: CATTRTPNTGELFF.

CDR3 sequence: CASSLPGQGQYTGELFF. The CDR3 region has the DNA TGTGCCAGCAGCTTACCGGGACAGGGGCAATACACCGGGGAGCTGTTTTTT. The chain combines TRBV7-6 with TRBJ2-2, with 10 bases aligning to TRBD1. The V gene's germline CDR1 is SGHVS and CDR2 FNYEAQ. V lost 2 bases to trimming and J lost 3 bases; unmatched junction nucleotides: 6. The CDR3 has 17 amino acids.

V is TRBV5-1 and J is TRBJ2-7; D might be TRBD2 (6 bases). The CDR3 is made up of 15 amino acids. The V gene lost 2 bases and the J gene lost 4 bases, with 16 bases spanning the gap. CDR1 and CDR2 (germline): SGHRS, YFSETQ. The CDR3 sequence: CASSFGGGLQYEQYF. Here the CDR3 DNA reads TGCGCCAGCAGCTTCGGTGGAGGGCTCCAATACGAGCAGTACTTC.

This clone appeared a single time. As DNA, the CDR3 is TGTGCCACCAGCAGAGAGGGACAGGGGGAATACGAGCAGTACTTC. It is translated as CATSREGQGEYEQYF. The chain uses TRBV15 and TRBJ2-7, with 11 positions matching TRBD1. The CDR3 runs 15 residues. Germline lookup yields CDR1 LNHNV and CDR2 YYDKDF (reference sequence). The V segment lost 0 bases and the J segment 4 bases; nucleotides outside the gene matches: 2.

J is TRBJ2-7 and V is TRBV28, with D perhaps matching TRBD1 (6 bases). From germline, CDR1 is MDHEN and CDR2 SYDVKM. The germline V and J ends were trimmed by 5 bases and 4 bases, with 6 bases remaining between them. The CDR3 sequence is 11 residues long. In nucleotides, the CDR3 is TGTGCCAGCAGTACAGGGTACGAGCAGTACTTC. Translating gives CASSTGYEQYF.

CDR3 sequence (DNA): TGTGCCAGCAGCCCCCTTAACTATGGCTACACCTTC. Its protein product is CASSPLNYGYTF. This sequence joins TRBV7-8 and TRBJ1-2; unclear D gene. The V end lost 5 bases, the J end lost 1 base, and 5 bases lay between the germline ends. This CDR3 is built from 12 residues. Per germline, CDR1 SGHVS and CDR2 FQNEAQ.

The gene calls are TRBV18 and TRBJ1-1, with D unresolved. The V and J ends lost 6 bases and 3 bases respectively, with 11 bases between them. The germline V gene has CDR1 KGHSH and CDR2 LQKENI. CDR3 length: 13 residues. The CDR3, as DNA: TGTGCCAGCTCGACGGGGAAGGACACTGAAGCTTTCTTT. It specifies CASSTGKDTEAFF.

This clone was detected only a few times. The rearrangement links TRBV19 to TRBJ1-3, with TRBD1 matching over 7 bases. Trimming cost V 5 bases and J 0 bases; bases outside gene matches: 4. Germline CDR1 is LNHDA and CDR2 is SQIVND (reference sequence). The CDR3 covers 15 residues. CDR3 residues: CASSVGQFSGNTIYF. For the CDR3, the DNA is TGTGCCAGTAGTGTGGGACAGTTCTCTGGAAACACCATATATTTT.

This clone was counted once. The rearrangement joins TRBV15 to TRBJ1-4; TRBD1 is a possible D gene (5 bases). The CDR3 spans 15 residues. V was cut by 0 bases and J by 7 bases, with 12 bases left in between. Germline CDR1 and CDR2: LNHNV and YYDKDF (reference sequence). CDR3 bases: TGTGCCACCAGCAGAGATAAGGGGTACAGTGAAAAACTGTTTTTT. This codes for CATSRDKGYSEKLFF.

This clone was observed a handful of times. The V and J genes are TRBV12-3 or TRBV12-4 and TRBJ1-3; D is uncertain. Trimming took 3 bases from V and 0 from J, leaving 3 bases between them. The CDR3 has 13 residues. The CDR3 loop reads CASSFHSGNTIYF. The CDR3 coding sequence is TGTGCCAGCAGTTTTCACTCTGGAAACACCATATATTTT.

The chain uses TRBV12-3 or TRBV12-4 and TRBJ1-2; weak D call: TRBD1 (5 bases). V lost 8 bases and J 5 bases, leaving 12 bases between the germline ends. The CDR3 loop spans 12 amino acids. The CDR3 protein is CASWGGGYGYTF. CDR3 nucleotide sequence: TGTGCCAGCTGGGGGGGAGGGTATGGCTACACCTTC.

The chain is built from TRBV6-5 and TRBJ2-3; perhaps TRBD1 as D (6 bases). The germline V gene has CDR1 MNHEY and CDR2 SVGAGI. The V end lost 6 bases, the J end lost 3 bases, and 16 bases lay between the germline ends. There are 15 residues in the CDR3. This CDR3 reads CASRKQGVSTDTQYF. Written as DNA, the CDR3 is TGTGCCAGCAGGAAACAGGGCGTGAGTACAGATACGCAGTATTTT.

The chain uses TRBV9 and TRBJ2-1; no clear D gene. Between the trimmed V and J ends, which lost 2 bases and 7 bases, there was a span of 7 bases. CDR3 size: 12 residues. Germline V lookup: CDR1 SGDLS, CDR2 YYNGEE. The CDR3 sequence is CASSVSRNEQFF. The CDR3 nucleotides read TGTGCCAGCAGCGTCTCCCGGAATGAGCAGTTCTTC.